Listed here are 26 T cell receptor beta chains from one sample, sequenced in a study of cytomegalovirus exposure and HLA in healthy donors. Primers included in the PCR were 60 Vbeta and 13 Jbeta primers. Only in-frame clones appear in the TCRdb table, and some are missing; sequencing was by immunoSEQ multiplex PCR. The sample holds 150,000 to 200,000 clones; about 75% are singletons and the top ten take about 11%. Material for sequencing was PBMCs. All receptors derive from a man younger than 35 in good health and CMV-seropositive.

The chain carries TRBV30 and TRBJ2-1; weak D call: TRBD2 (7 bases). V lost 1 base and J 12 bases, leaving 25 bases between the germline ends. The CDR3 is 16 amino acids. In germline, CDR1 is GTSNPN, CDR2 SVGIG (reference sequence). This chain's CDR3 is CAWSGPGLLKEGGQFF. CDR3 nucleotide sequence: TGTGCCTGGAGTGGACCGGGACTACTTAAGGAGGGGGGGCAGTTCTTC.

There are a few counts of this clone. The CDR3 sequence is CAWGRGLATGELFF. In DNA form, the CDR3 reads TGTGCCTGGGGGCGGGGACTAGCGACCGGGGAGCTGTTTTTT. The rearrangement uses TRBV30 and TRBJ2-2, with 10 bases fitting TRBD2. Germline V gives CDR1 GTSNPN, CDR2 SVGIG (reference sequence). The V gene end was trimmed by 5 bases and the J gene end by 5 bases; junction bases not matched to a gene: 5. The CDR3 sequence is 14 residues long.

The chain is built from TRBV7-9 and TRBJ2-7; TRBD2 matches 14 bases. The CDR3 loop spans 17 amino acids. Germline CDR1 and CDR2: SEHNR and FQNEAQ (reference sequence). Trimming cost V 7 bases and J 3 bases; bases outside gene matches: 11. The chain's CDR3 is CASKPQPGTSGSYEQYF. The CDR3, as DNA: TGTGCCAGCAAACCCCAACCAGGGACTAGCGGGAGCTACGAGCAGTACTTC.

This clone appeared once. The rearrangement links TRBV5-4 to TRBJ2-4, with D uncertain. CDR1 is SGHNT, CDR2 YYREEE, per germline (reference sequence). This CDR3 is built from 14 residues. Trimming removed 0 bases at V and 10 bases at J, with 14 bases between. The CDR3 region is CASSLVSTPRIQYF. The CDR3 DNA is TGTGCCAGCAGCTTGGTTTCAACTCCGCGAATTCAGTACTTC.

CDR3 nucleotides: TGTGCCATCAGTGCCGAGGAAGAGACCCAGTACTTC. Amino acid sequence: CAISAEEETQYF. The V and J genes are TRBV10-3 and TRBJ2-5; no reliable D call. V lost 4 bases to trimming and J lost 3 bases, with 6 bases between them. CDR3 size: 12 residues. CDR1 and CDR2 from the germline V gene are ENHRY and SYGVKD.

This rearrangement joins TRBV29-1 to TRBJ2-3; 13 positions match TRBD2. The CDR3 runs 15 residues. Per germline, CDR1 SQVTM and CDR2 ANQGSEA. V shed 6 bases, J shed 7 bases, and the junction held 10 bases outside the gene matches. This CDR3 reads CSVKRTSGGSHTQYF. The CDR3 region has the DNA TGCAGCGTCAAACGGACTAGCGGGGGTAGCCATACGCAGTATTTT.

The V and J genes are TRBV30 and TRBJ2-7; TRBD1 might be the D (6 bases). The germline V and J ends were trimmed by 0 bases and 6 bases, with 21 bases remaining between them. This CDR3 spans 16 amino acids. The germline V gene has CDR1 GTSNPN and CDR2 SVGIG (reference sequence). In DNA form, the CDR3 reads TGTGCCTGGAGTGTACGAGGGGCCACAGGGAATGGCGAGCAGTACTTC. Translation: CAWSVRGATGNGEQYF.

J is TRBJ2-3 and V is TRBV9, with 7 bases lining up with TRBD2. Trimming cost V 4 bases and J 0 bases; bases outside gene matches: 5. Germline CDR1 reads SGDLS; CDR2 reads YYNGEE. CDR3 length: 15 amino acids. Written as DNA, the CDR3 is TGTGCCAGCAGCCCCTCAGCGGGGAGCACAGATACGCAGTATTTT. It yields the protein CASSPSAGSTDTQYF.

This clone has a handful of counts. The genes are TRBV27 and TRBJ2-7, with a tentative D call TRBD1 (7 bases). The germline gives CDR1 MNHEY, CDR2 SMNVEV (reference sequence). V was shortened by 5 bases and J by 9 bases, with 26 bases between the two germline ends. CDR3 size: 16 residues. The CDR3 reads CASSPRGTAAGKGQYF. In DNA, the CDR3 is TGTGCCAGCAGTCCCCGCGGGACAGCGGCGGGTAAAGGGCAGTACTTC.

For the CDR3, the DNA is TGCGCCAGCAGCGCATATACCAGGGACAGGACTCGGAACACTGAAGCTTTCTTT. Translated: CASSAYTRDRTRNTEAFF. This chain connects TRBV5-1 to TRBJ1-1; TRBD1 matches at 8 bases. J lost 1 base, V lost 4 bases, and 15 bases had no gene match. Germline CDR1 and CDR2: SGHRS and YFSETQ. There are 18 residues in the CDR3.

The chain is built from TRBV4-1 and TRBJ1-4; D may be TRBD1 (6 bases). Germline loops: CDR1 MGHRA, CDR2 YSYEKL. Trimming took off 4 bases at V and 6 bases at J, with 12 bases between the two ends. The CDR3 extends over 14 amino acids. The CDR3 coding sequence is TGCGCCAGCAGCCCGGACAGTAGCGATGAAAAACTGTTTTTT. This translates into CASSPDSSDEKLFF.

The gene calls are TRBV10-3 and TRBJ1-4, with D tentatively TRBD1 (6 bases). Trimming cost V 8 bases and J 0 bases, with 7 bases left between them. Germline V gene sequence: CDR1 ENHRY, CDR2 SYGVKD. This CDR3 is 13 amino acids long. DNA for the CDR3: TGTGCCATCGGGGGCTCAACTAATGAAAAACTGTTTTTT. It specifies CAIGGSTNEKLFF.

This chain uses TRBV18 with TRBJ1-1, with 9 bases fitting TRBD1. This CDR3 comprises 15 residues. The germline V gene has CDR1 KGHSH and CDR2 LQKENI. The junction had 1 base not matched to a gene; V was cut back by 2 bases and J by 0 bases. DNA for the CDR3: TGTGCCAGCTCACCAGGACAGGGGATGAACACTGAAGCTTTCTTT. This encodes CASSPGQGMNTEAFF.

The V and J genes are TRBV28 and TRBJ1-2; the match to TRBD1 covers 8 bases. V gave up 2 bases and J gave up 14 bases; unmatched junction bases: 25. The CDR3 sequence is 18 residues long. Germline CDR1 MDHEN, CDR2 SYDVKM. In DNA, the CDR3 is TGTGCCAGCAGTTTAGGGACAGGAGGAGGCCAGGTTCCATCTAACTGGACCTTC. As protein: CASSLGTGGGQVPSNWTF.

The count of this clone is one. This rearrangement joins TRBV5-6 to TRBJ2-2; D remains unclear. V lost 1 base, J lost 6 bases, and 13 bases lay in between. The CDR3 totals 15 residues. Germline CDR1 and CDR2: SGHDT and YYEEEE. Here the CDR3 reads CASSLLFQVAGELFF. The CDR3 nucleotides read TGTGCCAGCAGCTTGTTGTTCCAGGTGGCCGGGGAGCTGTTTTTT.

This chain links TRBV19 with TRBJ2-1, with D possibly TRBD2 on 5 matching bases. V lost 4 bases and J 7 bases, leaving 8 bases between the germline ends. Germline assignment: CDR1 LNHDA and CDR2 SQIVND (reference sequence). The CDR3 sequence is 12 residues long. The CDR3 DNA follows: TGTGCCAGTAGTACCGAGCGGAATGAGCAGTTCTTC. Protein sequence: CASSTERNEQFF.

The chain recombines TRBV30 with TRBJ2-7; D is possibly TRBD2 (5 bases). CDR3 length equals 14 residues. The V gene lost 2 bases and the J gene lost 2 bases, with 13 bases spanning the gap. Germline lookup yields CDR1 GTSNPN and CDR2 SVGIG (reference sequence). CDR3 loop: CAWSRGSPPYEQYF. The DNA for the CDR3 is TGTGCCTGGAGTCGGGGTAGCCCCCCCTACGAGCAGTACTTC.

CDR3 nucleotide sequence: TGTGCCAGCAGGAACCGCGGGGGGCTCAAGTATGGCTACACCTTC. It is translated as CASRNRGGLKYGYTF. The rearrangement links TRBV13 to TRBJ1-2; D possibly corresponds to TRBD1 (6 bases). Germline V lookup: CDR1 PRHDT, CDR2 FYEKMQ (reference sequence). This CDR3 comprises 15 residues. Trimming removed 6 bases at V and 5 bases at J, with 19 bases between.

The chain joins TRBV2 to TRBJ2-1; 10 nucleotides match TRBD2. CDR1 is SNHLY and CDR2 is FYNNEI in the germline V gene. V trimming: 3 bases; J trimming: 8 bases; junction bases outside the gene matches: 10. The CDR3 runs to 16 residues. The CDR3 loop is CASSDLTSGKPYEQFF. The CDR3, as DNA: TGTGCCAGCAGTGATTTAACTAGCGGGAAACCCTATGAGCAGTTCTTC.

The gene calls are TRBV28 and TRBJ1-2; D possibly corresponds to TRBD1 (6 bases). V lost 4 bases and J 2 bases, leaving 11 bases between the germline ends. This CDR3 spans 14 amino acids. CDR1 and CDR2 (germline): MDHEN, SYDVKM. The CDR3 DNA follows: TGTGCCAGCAGTTCACTAGGGGGAAACTATGGCTACACCTTC. This gives the protein CASSSLGGNYGYTF.

A remark on this clone: This likely comes from a read error, as the CDR3 has no conserved phenylalanine or tryptophan at its end. The DNA is left out, because the CDR3 cannot be placed on it with certainty; the CDR3 is given as TCRdb lists it. The chain is built from TRBV7-9 and TRBJ1-3; TRBD1, the table's D call, was not compared with the DNA. Inclusive of both ends, the CDR3 amounts to 12 amino acids. From germline, CDR1 is SEHNR and CDR2 FQNEAQ (reference sequence). This CDR3 reads CASSSEPGQESS.

The CDR3 nucleotides read TGTGCCAGTTCCCCCCGGACTAGCACAGATACGCAGTATTTT. This sequence encodes CASSPRTSTDTQYF. The chain couples TRBV19 to TRBJ2-3; D might be TRBD2 (5 bases). Germline CDR1 and CDR2: LNHDA and SQIVND (reference sequence). The CDR3 has 14 residues. The ends were cut back, 8 bases at V and 0 bases at J, with 12 bases in the middle.

V gene TRBV29-1 combines with J gene TRBJ1-1; 10 positions match TRBD1. Germline V CDR1 and CDR2: SQVTM, ANQGSEA. V shed 6 bases and J 3 bases; nucleotides not matched to a gene: 7. The CDR3 spans 14 residues. This chain's CDR3 is CSVRQGAGDTEAFF. In nucleotides, the CDR3 is TGCAGCGTCCGACAGGGGGCAGGTGACACTGAAGCTTTCTTT.

The CDR3 reads CASSTQPAGVGGGEQFF. The CDR3 nucleotides are TGTGCCAGCAGTACTCAACCGGCGGGAGTCGGGGGTGGCGAGCAGTTCTTC. This chain uses TRBV4-2 with TRBJ2-1, with TRBD2 matching 7 bases. Per the germline V gene, CDR1 is LGHNA and CDR2 is YNFKEQ. The CDR3 has 17 residues. J gave up 10 bases and V 6 bases, and 21 bases lay outside the gene matches.

This chain uses TRBV29-1 with TRBJ1-1; the D gene is possibly TRBD1 (5 bases). Germline loops: CDR1 SQVTM, CDR2 ANQGSEA. V lost 4 bases and J 1 base, leaving 13 bases between the germline ends. CDR3 length: 14 amino acids. In DNA form, the CDR3 reads TGCAGCGTTGCAAGTGGACAATGGAACACTGAAGCTTTCTTT. It yields the protein CSVASGQWNTEAFF.

The gene calls are TRBV7-2 and TRBJ2-7, with 8 nucleotides matching TRBD2. V was pared by 2 bases and J by 5 bases, with 5 bases of the junction left unmatched. This CDR3 has 14 amino acids. The germline CDR1 and CDR2 sequences are SGHTA and FQGNSA. Here the CDR3 DNA reads TGTGCCAGCAGCTTAACGTGGACTAGCCACGAGCAGTACTTC. This encodes CASSLTWTSHEQYF.